This entry lists 9 T cell receptor beta chains sequenced from one sample in a study of blood T cells in healthy people across ages. A second PCR, run for about 6 to 11 cycles, used a sample-barcoded 5' primer plus a J-beta primer mix. One entry per CDR3 protein results from TCRdb running MiXCR on the 5' RACE reads. The profile covers around 1.5 million distinct CDR3 sequences, with roughly 64% appearing a single time and about 6.3% taken by the ten largest. Sequenced material: blood. The receptors derive from a man aged 18 to 29 in good health.

The chain joins TRBV2 to TRBJ2-5; D is ambiguous. CDR3 length: 8 amino acids. CDR1 is SNHLY and CDR2 is FYNNEI in the germline V gene. Trimming cost V 6 bases and J 9 bases, with 2 bases left between them. CDR3 nucleotides: TGTGCCAGCAGCTCCCAGTACTTC. This sequence encodes CASSSQYF.

Comment on this clonotype: The junction does not match germline at one end; this may be a read error. The rearrangement joins TRBV6-2 or TRBV6-3 to TRBJ2-6, with D unresolved. Germline V gene data show CDR1 as MNHEY and CDR2 as SVGEGT. The CDR3 extends over 15 amino acids. Here the CDR3 DNA reads TGTGTCAGCAGCTACGATTTCTCTGGGGCCAACGTCCTGACTTTC. Protein sequence: CVSSYDFSGANVLTF.

This sequence joins TRBV4-2 and TRBJ2-7; D is perhaps TRBD1 (6 bases). Germline CDR1 and CDR2: LGHNA and YNFKEQ. V gave up 0 bases and J gave up 6 bases, with 18 bases separating them. The CDR3 totals 16 residues. CDR3 in DNA: TGTGCCAGCAGCCAAGATCGTTCAATTCAGGGGTTCGAGCAGTACTTC. Its translation: CASSQDRSIQGFEQYF.

This chain links TRBV12-3 or TRBV12-4 with TRBJ1-2; D not resolved. Trimming took off 6 bases at V and 8 bases at J, with 13 bases between the two ends. The CDR3 extends over 12 amino acids. The CDR3 sequence: CASSRESGGYTF. Written as DNA, the CDR3 is TGTGCCAGCAGCCGAGAAAGTGGCGGCTACACCTTC.

This clonotype came up a few times. This rearrangement joins TRBV29-1 to TRBJ2-1; 12 positions agree with TRBD2. V trimming: 1 base; J trimming: 6 bases; junction bases outside the gene matches: 13. Germline loops: CDR1 SQVTM, CDR2 ANQGSEA. This CDR3 spans 18 amino acids. Here the CDR3 reads CSVEGGLAGGPHGNEQFF. The CDR3 region has the DNA TGCAGCGTTGAAGGGGGCCTAGCGGGGGGGCCCCACGGCAATGAGCAGTTCTTC.

The chain has TRBV29-1 and TRBJ2-5, with 8 positions matching TRBD1. The J segment lost 5 bases and the V segment lost 6 bases, leaving 8 bases of the junction unmatched. This CDR3 is built from 13 residues. Germline lookup yields CDR1 SQVTM and CDR2 ANQGSEA. The CDR3 DNA follows: TGCAGCGTACTGGACAGGGATGGTGAGACCCAGTACTTC. It yields the protein CSVLDRDGETQYF.

This clonotype was seen a single time. The chain employs TRBV7-9 and TRBJ2-7; D gene unclear. The J call could be wrong; TRBJ2-5 is a better fit for the DNA end. Germline-derived CDR1 and CDR2 are SEHNR and FQNEAQ (reference sequence). The CDR3 covers 13 residues. The CDR3 region is CASSVVDGETQYF. CDR3 sequence (DNA): TGTGCCAGCAGCGTAGTAGATGGGGAGACCCAGTACTTC.

This clonotype has just a few counts. The chain uses TRBV11-2 and TRBJ1-5, with 12 bases identical to TRBD1. Trimming cost V 3 bases and J 4 bases; bases outside gene matches: 1. Germline CDR1 reads SGHAT; CDR2 reads FQNNGV. There are 15 residues in the CDR3. The CDR3 DNA reads TGTGCCAGCAGCTTGGGACAGGGGGCAAATCAGCCCCAGCATTTT. This encodes CASSLGQGANQPQHF. Drawing the rest from reference TRBV11-2 and TRBJ1-5, the complete variable domain is EAGVAQSPRYKIIEKRQSVAFWCNPISGHATLYWYQQILGQGPKLLIQFQNNGVVDDSQLPKDRFSAERLKGVDSTLKIQPAKLEDSAVYLCASSLGQGANQPQHFGDGTRLSIL.

V usage is TRBV7-9 and J usage is TRBJ2-5; 8 bases match TRBD2. The CDR3 is 16 residues long. Losses at the gene ends were 0 bases for V and 3 bases for J; bases not matched to a gene: 6. Germline assignment: CDR1 SEHNR and CDR2 FQNEAQ (reference sequence). The CDR3 sequence: CASSLALRAGEETQYF. The CDR3 bases are TGTGCCAGCAGCTTAGCCCTACGAGCGGGAGAAGAGACCCAGTACTTC.